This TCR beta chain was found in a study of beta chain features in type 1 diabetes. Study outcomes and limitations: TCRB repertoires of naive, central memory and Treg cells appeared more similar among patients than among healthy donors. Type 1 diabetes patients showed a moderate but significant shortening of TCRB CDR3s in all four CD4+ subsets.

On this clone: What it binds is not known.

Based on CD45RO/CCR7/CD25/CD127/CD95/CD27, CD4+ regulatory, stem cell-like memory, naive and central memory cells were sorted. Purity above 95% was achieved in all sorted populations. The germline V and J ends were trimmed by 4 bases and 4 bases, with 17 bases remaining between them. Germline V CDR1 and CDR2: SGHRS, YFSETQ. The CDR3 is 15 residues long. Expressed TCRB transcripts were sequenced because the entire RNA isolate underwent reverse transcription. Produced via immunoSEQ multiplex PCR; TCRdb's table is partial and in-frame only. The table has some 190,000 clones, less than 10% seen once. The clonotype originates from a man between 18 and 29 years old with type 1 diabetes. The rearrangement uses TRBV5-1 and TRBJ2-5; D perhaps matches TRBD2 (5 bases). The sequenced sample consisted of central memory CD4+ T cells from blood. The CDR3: CASSAGVDVPETQYF. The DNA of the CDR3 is TGCGCCAGCAGCGCGGGCGTCGACGTCCCAGAGACCCAGTACTTC.